This TCR beta chain was retrieved from a study of blood T cell repertoires in COVID-19. Source study methods: By means of reference gene primer amplification, nucleated cell counts were estimated. Using immunoSEQ multiplex PCR, the repertoire was profiled, and TCRdb retains in-frame clones only, with some absent. V and J calls and clone size are copied from that table; D and trimming were computed from the DNA. The repertoire consists of a few hundred thousand clones, with about 90% occurring once and the leading ten covering approximately 2.4%. The clonotype was recovered from a man aged 18 to 35 with active or convalescent COVID-19. Sequencing was done on a sample of peripheral blood.

CDR3 amino acids: CASSLAGDRVGYGYTF. CDR3 in DNA: TGTGCCAGCAGCTTAGCTGGGGACAGGGTTGGTTATGGCTACACCTTC. This sequence joins TRBV7-9 and TRBJ1-2; 9 bases line up with TRBD1. Trimming cost V 0 bases and J 5 bases; bases outside gene matches: 7. Germline-derived CDR1 and CDR2 are SEHNR and FQNEAQ (reference sequence). The CDR3 has 16 residues.